The T cell receptor (beta chain) described here comes from a study of shared clonotypes between healthy human individuals. This clone was observed once. CDR3 length equals 15 residues. V lost 6 bases, J lost 0 bases, and 12 bases lay in between. The germline gives CDR1 SNHLY, CDR2 FYNNEI. The method was immunoSEQ multiplex PCR; TCRdb's version includes in-frame clones alone and lacks a portion of them. In the table there are around 330,000 clones, around 72% of which are singletons. This chain connects TRBV2 to TRBJ1-5, with D tentatively TRBD1 (6 bases). This receptor was obtained from a young man in good health. Sequenced: memory CD4+ T cells sorted from blood. Subset of the sample: CD45RA-negative fraction. Here the CDR3 reads CASRAQGFSNQPQHF. CDR3 in DNA: TGTGCCAGCAGAGCACAGGGATTTAGCAATCAGCCCCAGCATTTT.